This TCR beta chain emerged from a study of T cell repertoires in cytomegalovirus infection. Each CDR3 protein gets one entry after TCRdb re-called the reads with MiXCR. Of over 25,000 distinct CDR3 sequences in the sample, approximately 18% were seen once. This clonotype was seen many times. What it binds is not known. V gave up 0 bases and J gave up 6 bases; unmatched junction bases: 14. The CDR3 has 18 amino acids. Germline assignment: CDR1 SGHVS and CDR2 FQNEAQ. This chain uses TRBV7-8 with TRBJ1-2; 9 positions agree with TRBD1. The TCR comes from a human donor in good health (CMV status not recorded). Some clones in this sample may be carry-over from other donors' samples. The starting material was CD8+ T cells from cultured PBMCs, obtained from culture after CMV antigen stimulation. The CDR3 here is CASSLAPWTGAHRDGYTF. CDR3 sequence (DNA): TGTGCCAGCAGCTTAGCCCCTTGGACAGGGGCGCACAGAGATGGCTACACCTTC.